This note documents a single TCR beta chain sequence. V shed 4 bases and J shed 8 bases, with 14 bases lying between them. The CDR3 consists of 13 residues. CDR1 is MGHRA, CDR2 YSYEKL, per germline. This entry belongs to a study of blood T cell repertoires in COVID-19. Across the whole study: The United States, Italy and Spain were the sources of the acute and convalescent COVID-19 samples. In each case, the material was cDNA or gDNA derived from T cells, B-cell-depleted T cells, or PBMCs.

TCRdb's copy holds only in-frame clones and misses some; the assay was immunoSEQ multiplex PCR. Of 270,000 or so clones in the sample, 89% were seen once. Enrolled during active infection, Seattle patients were then followed longitudinally. The chain couples TRBV4-1 to TRBJ1-2; D is uncertain. What was sequenced was peripheral blood. The source is a young woman with COVID-19, enrolled during active disease. Here the CDR3 DNA reads TGCGCCAGCAGCCCCCCTGGGCGCCGAGGCTACACCTTC. It is translated as CASSPPGRRGYTF.